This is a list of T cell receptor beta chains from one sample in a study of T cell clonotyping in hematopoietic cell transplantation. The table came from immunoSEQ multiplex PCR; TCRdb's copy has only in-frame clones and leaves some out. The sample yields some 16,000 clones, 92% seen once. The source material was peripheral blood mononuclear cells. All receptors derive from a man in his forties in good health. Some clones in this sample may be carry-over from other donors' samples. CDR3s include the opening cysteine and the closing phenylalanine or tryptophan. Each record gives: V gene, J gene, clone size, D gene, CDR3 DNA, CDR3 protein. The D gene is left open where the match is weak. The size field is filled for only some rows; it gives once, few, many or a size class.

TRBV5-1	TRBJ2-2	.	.	TGCGCCAGCAGCTTAGGTAGGACAGCGAACACCGGGGAGCTGTTTTTT	CASSLGRTANTGELFF
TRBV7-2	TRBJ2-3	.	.	TGTGCCAGCAGCACGGTTAGCACAGATACGCAGTATTTT	CASSTVSTDTQYF
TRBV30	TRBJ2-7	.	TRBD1	TGTGCCTGGAGTGCCGGGACAGGGGACTACGAGCAGTACTTC	CAWSAGTGDYEQYF
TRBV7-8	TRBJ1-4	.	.	TGTGCCAGCAGCTTAGACGGCGGCTCTAATGAAAAACTGTTTTTT	CASSLDGGSNEKLFF
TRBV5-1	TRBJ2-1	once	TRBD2	TGCGCCAGCAGCTGGACTAGCGGGACCTACAATGAGCAGTTCTTC	CASSWTSGTYNEQFF
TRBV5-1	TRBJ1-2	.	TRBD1	TGCGCCAGCAGACTACAGGGGCAGGACGGCTACACCTTC	CASRLQGQDGYTF
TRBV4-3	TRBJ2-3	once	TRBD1	TGCGCCAGCAGCCAAGTGGGACAGGGGGCGTCAGATACGCAGTATTTT	CASSQVGQGASDTQYF
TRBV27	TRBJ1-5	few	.	TGTGCCAGCAGTTTATCTTCCAGCAATCAGCCCCAGCATTTT	CASSLSSSNQPQHF
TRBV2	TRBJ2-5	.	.	TGTGCCAGCAGACTACTTCAAGAGACCCAGTACTTC	CASRLLQETQYF
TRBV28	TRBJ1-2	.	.	TGTGCCAGCAGAAATCAGGGCTCCGGGGGCTACACCTTC	CASRNQGSGGYTF
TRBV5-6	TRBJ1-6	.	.	TGTGCCAGCAGCCCTTCAGGAGGAATGAGTTCACCCCTCCACTTT	CASSPSGGMSSPLHF
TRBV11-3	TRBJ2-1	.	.	TGTGCCAGCAGCTTAGGGCCTTGGACTCCCTACAATGAGCAGTTCTTC	CASSLGPWTPYNEQFF
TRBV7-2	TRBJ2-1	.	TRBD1	TGTGCCAGCAGCTTCGACAGGGCCCGCAATGAGCAGTTCTTC	CASSFDRARNEQFF
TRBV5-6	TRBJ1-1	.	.	TGTGCCAGCAGCTCCCCCTCGGGGGGTAACACTGAAGCTTTCTTT	CASSSPSGGNTEAFF
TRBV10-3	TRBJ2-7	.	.	TGTGCCATCAGTGAGATCAGGGTAAGCTCCTACGAGCAGTACTTC	CAISEIRVSSYEQYF
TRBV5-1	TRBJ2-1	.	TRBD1	TGCGCCAGCAGCTTGACCGGGACAGCAAACAATGAGCAGTTCTTC	CASSLTGTANNEQFF
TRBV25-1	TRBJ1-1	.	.	TGTGCCAGCAGGGGCCGGGCGGGGAACACTGAAGCTTTCTTT	CASRGRAGNTEAFF
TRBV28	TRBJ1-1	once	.	TGTGCCAGCAGCCTACAGCCAGGGGACACTGAAGCTTTCTTT	CASSLQPGDTEAFF
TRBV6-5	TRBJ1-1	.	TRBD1	TGTGCCAGCAGTTACCTCGGACAGGGATGGACTGAAGCTTTCTTT	CASSYLGQGWTEAFF
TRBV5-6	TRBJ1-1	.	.	TGTGCCAGCAGCTCCACCGGGACCACCACACCTGAAGCTTTCTTT	CASSSTGTTTPEAFF
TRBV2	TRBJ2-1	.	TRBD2	TGTGCCAGCCATGGTCCCGGGGGGACCCTATTTCTTGAGCAGTTCTTC	CASHGPGGTLFLEQFF
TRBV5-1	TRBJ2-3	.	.	TGCGCCAGCAGCTTGCCCACAGATACGCAGTATTTT	CASSLPTDTQYF
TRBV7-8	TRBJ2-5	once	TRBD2	TGTGCCAGCAGCTCTAGCGGGGGGGTCCAAGAGACCCAGTACTTC	CASSSSGGVQETQYF
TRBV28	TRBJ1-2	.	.	TGTGCCAGCAGTTTTCGGCAGGGGTTTTATGGCTACACCTTC	CASSFRQGFYGYTF
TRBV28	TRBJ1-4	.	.	TGTGCCAGCAGTAGCGAAGAAGTAGCTAATGAAAAACTGTTTTTT	CASSSEEVANEKLFF
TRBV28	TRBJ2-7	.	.	TGTGCCAGCGGACTCTCCTACGAGCAGTACTTC	CASGLSYEQYF
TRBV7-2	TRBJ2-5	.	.	TGTGCCAGCAGCCTTGCGGGACTTTGGGAGACCCAGTACTTC	CASSLAGLWETQYF
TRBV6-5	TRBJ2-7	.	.	TGTGCCAGCAGTCGCACACCCTCCTACGAGCAGTACTTC	CASSRTPSYEQYF
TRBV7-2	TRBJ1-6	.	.	TGTGCCAGCAGCTTCGGGACGAACAATTCACCCCTCCACTTT	CASSFGTNNSPLHF
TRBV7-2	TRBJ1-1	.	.	TGTGCCAGCAGCCGAACGTGGGGGGCCCCCCTGGGGACTGAAGCTTTCTTT	CASSRTWGAPLGTEAFF
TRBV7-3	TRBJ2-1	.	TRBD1	TGTGCCAGCAGCTTATTTCAGGTGTCGACAGGGAGCAATGAGCAGTTCTTC	CASSLFQVSTGSNEQFF
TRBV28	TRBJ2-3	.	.	TGTGCCAGCACGGGGCAGACCTTAGATACGCAGTATTTT	CASTGQTLDTQYF
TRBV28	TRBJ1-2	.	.	TGTGCCAGCAGCTTTGGGTCTCTGGTTTGGGCTGGCTACACCTTC	CASSFGSLVWAGYTF
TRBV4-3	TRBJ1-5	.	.	TGCGCCAGCAGCCAAGATTTTCCCGGGAGCAATCAGCCCCAGCATTTT	CASSQDFPGSNQPQHF
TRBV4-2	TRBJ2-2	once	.	TGTGCCAGCAGCCAAGCCGCAGCTCAATCCACCGGGGAGCTGTTTTTT	CASSQAAAQSTGELFF
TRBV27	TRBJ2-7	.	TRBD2	TGTGCCAGCAGTCTACTAGCGACGACCTACGAGCAGTACTTC	CASSLLATTYEQYF
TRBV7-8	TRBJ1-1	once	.	TGTGCCAGCAGCTCGTGGACGGCCGGGGCTAAAGCTTTCTTT	CASSSWTAGAKAFF
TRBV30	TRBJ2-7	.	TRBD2	TGTGCCGTGTTTGCTAGCGGGAGCTACGAGCAGTACTTC	CAVFASGSYEQYF
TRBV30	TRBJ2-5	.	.	TGTGCCTGGAGTGTGAGGGTAAGAGAGACCCAGTACTTC	CAWSVRVRETQYF
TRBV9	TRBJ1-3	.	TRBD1	TGTGCCAGCAGCGTAGAGGGGACAGGGTACGGAAACACCATATATTTT	CASSVEGTGYGNTIYF
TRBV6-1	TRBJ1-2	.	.	TGTGCCAGCAGGATGGGGCAGGGAGACTATGGCTACACCTTC	CASRMGQGDYGYTF
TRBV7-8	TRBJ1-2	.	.	TGTGCCAGCAGCAGCGGGCCACGTCAAAGGGGCTATGGCTACACCTTC	CASSSGPRQRGYGYTF
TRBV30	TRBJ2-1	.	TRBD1	TGTGCCGGCAGTATACAGGGGGTGAATGAGCAGTTCTTC	CAGSIQGVNEQFF
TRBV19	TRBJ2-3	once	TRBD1	TGTGCCAGTAGTTCCTACAGGGGTAGCACAGATACGCAGTATTTT	CASSSYRGSTDTQYF
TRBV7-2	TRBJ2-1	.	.	TGTGCCAGCAGCTCGGCCGGGGTCTCCTACAATGAGCAGTTCTTC	CASSSAGVSYNEQFF
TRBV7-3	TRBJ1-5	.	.	TGTGCCAGCAGCTTATTATACAGGGTCCGCAATCAGCCCCAGCATTTT	CASSLLYRVRNQPQHF
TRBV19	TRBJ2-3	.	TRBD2	TGTGCCACGACTAGCGGGATGTCCTCTAGCACAGATACGCAGTATTTT	CATTSGMSSSTDTQYF
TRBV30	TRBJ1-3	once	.	TGTGCCTGGTCCCCCAACGCGCGCGGGGTAAACACCATATATTTT	CAWSPNARGVNTIYF
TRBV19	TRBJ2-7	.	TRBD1	TGTGCCAGTGGAGCAGTCGAGGACAGGGGATTCGAGCAGTACTTC	CASGAVEDRGFEQYF
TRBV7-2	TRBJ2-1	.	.	TGTGCCAGCTCCACCGGGACGGCCTCCGAGGAGCAGTTCTTC	CASSTGTASEEQFF
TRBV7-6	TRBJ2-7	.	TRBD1	TGTGCCAGCAGCTTAGTGGACAGGGGGCTCGGGGAGCAGTACTTC	CASSLVDRGLGEQYF
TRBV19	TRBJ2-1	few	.	TGTGCCAGTAGCAATTCTGCCCGGCTTGCCAATGAGCAGTTCTTC	CASSNSARLANEQFF
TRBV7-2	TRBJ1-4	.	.	TGTGCCAGCAGCTTAGGTCCTGGGGGAAAACTGTTTTTT	CASSLGPGGKLFF
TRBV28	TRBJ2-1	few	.	TGTGCCAGCAGAGATCAGGGGTACCTCTCCTACAATGAGCAGTTCTTC	CASRDQGYLSYNEQFF
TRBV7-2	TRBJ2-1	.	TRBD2	TGTGCCAGCAGCTTTTTCCCGGGGGGGCTCGAGCAGTTCTTC	CASSFFPGGLEQFF